These 27 T cell receptor beta chains originate from one sample sequenced in a study of T cell responses to AZD1222 COVID-19 vaccine. TCRdb's copy holds only in-frame clones and misses some; the assay was immunoSEQ multiplex PCR. The table has 130,000 or so clones, 93% seen once; the top ten hold under 4%. The source was peripheral blood, collected on day 0 of AZD1222 vaccination. The receptors originated from an adult in good health.

The J gene is TRBJ2-1, the V gene TRBV4-2; D is possibly TRBD2 (5 bases). The CDR3 is made up of 16 amino acids. Germline values: CDR1 LGHNA, CDR2 YNFKEQ. V was clipped by 2 bases and J by 4 bases, with 15 bases between them. Here the CDR3 DNA reads TGTGCCAGCAGCCAACGAATTACCCGGGGTTACAATGAGCAGTTCTTC. Translation gives CASSQRITRGYNEQFF.

This chain joins TRBV28 and TRBJ1-2, with 11 nucleotides matching TRBD1. The V gene's germline CDR1 is MDHEN and CDR2 SYDVKM. The CDR3 is 15 amino acids. Trimming cost V 7 bases and J 3 bases; bases outside gene matches: 7. The CDR3 region is CASTLRDRGYYGYTF. The CDR3 nucleotides are TGTGCCAGCACTCTCCGGGACAGGGGGTACTATGGCTACACCTTC.

CDR3 loop: CASSREAGAYEQYF. In nucleotides, the CDR3 is TGTGCCAGCAGCAGGGAAGCGGGGGCCTACGAGCAGTACTTC. The V and J genes are TRBV5-4 and TRBJ2-7; 8 bases fit TRBD2. This CDR3 has 14 amino acids. Germline loops: CDR1 SGHNT, CDR2 YYREEE (reference sequence). J was trimmed by 2 bases and V by 4 bases; bases with no gene match: 5.

V gene TRBV7-9 combines with J gene TRBJ1-2, with TRBD1 as a possible D gene (6 bases). V was pared by 5 bases and J by 8 bases, with 15 bases between. The germline gives CDR1 SEHNR, CDR2 FQNEAQ (reference sequence). The CDR3 consists of 13 residues. The CDR3 is CASSLPAGAGYTF. The CDR3 nucleotides read TGTGCCAGCAGCCTCCCCGCGGGGGCAGGCTACACCTTC.

The chain couples TRBV19 to TRBJ1-3; D is unresolved. The CDR3 has 12 amino acids. Germline V gene lookup returns CDR1 LNHDA and CDR2 SQIVND (reference sequence). V lost 4 bases and J lost 4, with 5 bases in between. The CDR3 DNA sequence: TGTGCCAGTAGTACTGACGGAAACACCATATATTTT. Protein: CASSTDGNTIYF.

The J gene is TRBJ1-5, the V gene TRBV28; 8 positions match TRBD1. Germline-derived CDR1 and CDR2 are MDHEN and SYDVKM. The CDR3 loop spans 14 amino acids. V dropped 6 bases and J dropped 6; count of bases not matched to a gene: 7. CDR3 nucleotides: TGTGCCAGCAGCTCCGGGACAGGCAGTCAGCCCCAGCATTTT. It specifies CASSSGTGSQPQHF.

The rearrangement links TRBV2 to TRBJ1-1; possible D gene TRBD1, 6 bases. The CDR3 consists of 13 residues. V was clipped by 4 bases and J by 1 base, with 7 bases between them. Per the germline V gene, CDR1 is SNHLY and CDR2 is FYNNEI. The CDR3 DNA sequence: TGTGCCAGCAGTGCACAGGGGAACACTGAAGCTTTCTTT. Its protein is CASSAQGNTEAFF.

The V gene is TRBV27, the J gene TRBJ2-7; 7 bases line up with TRBD2. The CDR3 spans 15 residues. V dropped 3 bases and J dropped 2; count of bases not matched to a gene: 7. Germline lookup yields CDR1 MNHEY and CDR2 SMNVEV (reference sequence). The CDR3 sequence: CASSLRPTSTYEQYF. In DNA, the CDR3 is TGTGCCAGCAGTTTGCGCCCGACTAGCACCTACGAGCAGTACTTC.

The V and J genes are TRBV7-3 and TRBJ2-5; D could derive from TRBD1 or TRBD2 (6 bases each). The CDR3 length is 15 residues. With 5 bases removed from V and 1 base from J, the gap between germline ends came to 14 bases. Germline lookup yields CDR1 SGHTA and CDR2 FQGTGA. CDR3 amino acids: CASSAGGGLQETQYF. The CDR3 coding sequence is TGTGCCAGCAGCGCCGGGGGCGGCCTCCAAGAGACCCAGTACTTC.

V gene TRBV7-8 combines with J gene TRBJ2-6; 8 bases match TRBD1. J was trimmed by 2 bases and V by 5 bases; bases with no gene match: 11. The length of the CDR3 is 18 residues. Germline CDR1 and CDR2: SGHVS and FQNEAQ. The CDR3 bases are TGTGCCAGCAGCCCAGGACAGGGTTTCCTGGCTGGGGCCAACGTCCTGACTTTC. Its translation: CASSPGQGFLAGANVLTF.

The rearrangement joins TRBV5-1 to TRBJ2-1; the D gene is possibly TRBD1 (6 bases). This CDR3 comprises 11 residues. Germline CDR1 SGHRS, CDR2 YFSETQ. V gave up 4 bases and J gave up 10 bases, with 9 bases separating them. Written as DNA, the CDR3 is TGCGCCAGCAGCACGGGGACAGAGCAGTTCTTC. The encoded protein is CASSTGTEQFF. Full variable domain (outside the CDR3, taken from reference TRBV5-1 and TRBJ2-1): KAGVTQTPRYLIKTRGQQVTLSCSPISGHRSVSWYQQTPGQGLQFLFEYFSETQRNKGNFPGRFSGRQFSNSRSEMNVSTLELGDSALYLCASSTGTEQFFGPGTRLTVL.

The chain carries TRBV28 and TRBJ2-2; 7 bases line up with TRBD1. The V gene's germline CDR1 is MDHEN and CDR2 SYDVKM. The V gene end was trimmed by 0 bases and the J gene end by 6 bases; junction bases not matched to a gene: 4. The CDR3 runs to 15 residues. The CDR3 reads CASSLWRTGAGELFF. The CDR3 DNA follows: TGTGCCAGCAGTTTATGGAGGACAGGTGCCGGGGAGCTGTTTTTT. Full variable domain (missing parts from reference TRBV28 and TRBJ2-2): DVKVTQSSRYLVKRTGEKVFLECVQDMDHENMFWYRQDPGLGLRLIYFSYDVKMKEKGDIPEGYSVSREKKERFSLILESASTNQTSMYLCASSLWRTGAGELFFGEGSRLTVL.

DNA of the CDR3: TGTGCCAGCAGTGAGACGACAGGTGGAACTGAAGCTTTCTTT. As protein: CASSETTGGTEAFF. This chain uses TRBV6-1 with TRBJ1-1; a weak D match, TRBD1 (6 bases). The CDR3 is 14 amino acids. Per germline, CDR1 MNHNS and CDR2 SASEGT. V lost 3 bases and J 5 bases, leaving 13 bases between the germline ends.

This chain links TRBV14 with TRBJ2-5; D is undetermined. The V and J ends lost 2 bases and 5 bases respectively, with 9 bases between them. Germline-derived CDR1 and CDR2 are SGHDN and FVKESK. The CDR3 length is 13 residues. For the CDR3, the DNA is TGTGCCAGCAGCCAAAACTGGCGGGAGACCCAGTACTTC. It translates to CASSQNWRETQYF.

V gene TRBV28 combines with J gene TRBJ1-4; D not certain. V lost 10 bases, J lost 7 bases, and 13 bases lay in between. This CDR3 contains 12 residues. The germline V gene encodes CDR1 MDHEN and CDR2 SYDVKM. The CDR3 loop reads CATSWAGEKLFF. The DNA for the CDR3 is TGTGCCACTAGTTGGGCAGGTGAAAAACTGTTTTTT. Full variable domain (missing parts from reference TRBV28 and TRBJ1-4): DVKVTQSSRYLVKRTGEKVFLECVQDMDHENMFWYRQDPGLGLRLIYFSYDVKMKEKGDIPEGYSVSREKKERFSLILESASTNQTSMYLCATSWAGEKLFFGSGTQLSVL.

J is TRBJ1-6 and V is TRBV5-8, with a tentative D call TRBD1 (5 bases). V lost 1 base and J lost 1, with 9 bases in between. CDR1 and CDR2 (germline): SGHTS, YDEGEE. The CDR3 covers 16 residues. The CDR3 DNA reads as TGTGCCAGCAGCTTGAACGGGGGGTCCTATAATTCACCCCTCCACTTT. This encodes CASSLNGGSYNSPLHF.

The chain is built from TRBV7-9 and TRBJ2-7; D is unclear. This CDR3 is built from 13 residues. Germline assignment: CDR1 SEHNR and CDR2 FQNEAQ (reference sequence). V was trimmed by 4 bases and J by 6 bases, leaving 13 bases between them. The CDR3 here is CASSSGRLSEQYF. The DNA of the CDR3 is TGTGCCAGCAGCTCAGGACGATTGAGCGAGCAGTACTTC.

V and J are TRBV4-3 and TRBJ1-3; possibly TRBD1 for D (5 bases). Trimming cost V 1 base and J 0 bases, with 13 bases left between them. CDR3 length equals 17 residues. The V gene's germline CDR1 is LGHNA and CDR2 YSLEER. The CDR3 DNA reads as TGCGCCAGCAGCCAAGGCAGGGTGGACCTCTCTGGAAACACCATATATTTT. Amino acid sequence: CASSQGRVDLSGNTIYF.

This chain uses TRBV5-1 with TRBJ1-5, with D perhaps matching TRBD1 (5 bases). The V and J ends lost 0 bases and 4 bases respectively, with 5 bases between them. In germline, CDR1 is SGHRS, CDR2 YFSETQ. The length of the CDR3 is 13 residues. The CDR3 region has the DNA TGCGCCAGCAGCTTGGCAGGGAATCAGCCCCAGCATTTT. This translates into CASSLAGNQPQHF. The full variable domain, completed using reference TRBV5-1 and TRBJ1-5, is KAGVTQTPRYLIKTRGQQVTLSCSPISGHRSVSWYQQTPGQGLQFLFEYFSETQRNKGNFPGRFSGRQFSNSRSEMNVSTLELGDSALYLCASSLAGNQPQHFGDGTRLSIL.

This chain connects TRBV7-9 to TRBJ1-6, with TRBD1 as a possible D gene (6 bases). CDR3 size: 16 residues. Germline CDR1 SEHNR, CDR2 FQNEAQ (reference sequence). The germline V and J ends were trimmed by 5 bases and 7 bases, with 18 bases remaining between them. The CDR3 sequence: CASSRSGGRVNSPLHF. The DNA for the CDR3 is TGTGCCAGCAGCCGGTCGGGGGGCCGGGTGAATTCACCCCTCCACTTT.

The chain has TRBV3-1 (or the pseudogene TRBV3-2) and TRBJ2-1, with D possibly being TRBD2 (6 bases). The V end was cut by 1 base, the J end by 7 bases, with 14 bases between. CDR3 size: 15 residues. Germline V CDR1 and CDR2: LGHDT, YNNKEL (reference sequence). CDR3 protein: CASSQGAFGGNEQFF. DNA for the CDR3: TGTGCCAGCAGCCAAGGTGCCTTTGGGGGGAATGAGCAGTTCTTC.

This chain uses TRBV5-1 with TRBJ2-3; 8 bases are a match to TRBD2. This CDR3 is 15 amino acids long. The germline V gene encodes CDR1 SGHRS and CDR2 YFSETQ. V lost 2 bases to trimming and J lost 4 bases; unmatched junction nucleotides: 6. The CDR3 spells CASSFQAGVSDTQYF. DNA of the CDR3: TGCGCCAGCAGCTTTCAAGCGGGAGTCTCAGATACGCAGTATTTT.

V is TRBV28 and J is TRBJ1-5; no clear D gene. This CDR3 is built from 16 residues. V gave up 5 bases and J gave up 4 bases, with 18 bases separating them. The germline V gene encodes CDR1 MDHEN and CDR2 SYDVKM. The CDR3 sequence is CASSAMGSRLNQPQHF. The CDR3 coding sequence is TGTGCCAGCAGTGCCATGGGGAGCCGACTTAATCAGCCCCAGCATTTT.

The rearrangement uses TRBV9 and TRBJ1-2, with 8 bases aligning to TRBD1. V lost 4 bases to trimming and J lost 8 bases; unmatched junction nucleotides: 10. This CDR3 has 14 amino acids. Germline V gives CDR1 SGDLS, CDR2 YYNGEE. CDR3 sequence reads: CASSPGDTGGGYTF. Here the CDR3 DNA reads TGTGCCAGCAGCCCCGGGGATACAGGGGGAGGCTACACCTTC.

This clone has only one observation. This sequence joins TRBV3-1 (or the pseudogene TRBV3-2) and TRBJ2-5; D gene uncertain. The ends were cut back, 0 bases at V and 4 bases at J, with 9 bases in the middle. The germline CDR1 and CDR2 sequences are LGHDT and YNNKEL (reference sequence). This CDR3 has 14 residues. The CDR3 here is CASSQDLGSETQYF. The CDR3 region has the DNA TGTGCCAGCAGCCAAGACTTAGGGTCAGAGACCCAGTACTTC.

The chain links TRBV6-2 or TRBV6-3 to TRBJ2-3; 9 bases line up with TRBD2. CDR1 is MNHEY and CDR2 is SVGEGT in the germline V gene. The CDR3 covers 13 residues. V lost 5 bases and J lost 14; bases outside the gene matches: 11. The CDR3 region is CASSGGGAPPGYF. The CDR3 region has the DNA TGTGCCAGCAGTGGCGGGGGGGCCCCCCCGGGGTATTTT.

V usage is TRBV2 and J usage is TRBJ1-1; 7 positions agree with TRBD1. The CDR3 runs 12 residues. The V gene end was trimmed by 4 bases and the J gene end by 10 bases; junction bases not matched to a gene: 6. Germline CDR1 SNHLY, CDR2 FYNNEI. CDR3 nucleotide sequence: TGTGCCAGCAGTGTAAGGGGGCGGACAGCTTTCTTT. It is translated as CASSVRGRTAFF. Combining the CDR3 with reference TRBV2 and TRBJ1-1 gives the whole variable domain EPEVTQTPSHQVTQMGQEVILRCVPISNHLYFYWYRQILGQKVEFLVSFYNNEISEKSEIFDDQFSVERPDGSNFTLKIRSTKLEDSAMYFCASSVRGRTAFFGQGTRLTVV.